The clone carrying this T cell receptor (beta chain) was recorded many times. The antigen is not known. As handled by the study authors: For papillary thyroid cancer, a distant-metastasis classifier was constructed from CDR3 differences observed across clinicopathological groups. Using MiXCR, TCRdb reanalyzed the PCR reads. It is TCRdb's table, rather than the study itself, that gives the V and J calls and clone size. The table includes under 25,000 clones, more than 20% detected once. The CDR3 is 13 residues long. V was shortened by 0 bases and J by 5 bases, with 8 bases between the two germline ends. CDR1 and CDR2 from the germline V gene are GTSNPN and SVGIG (reference sequence). This entry belongs to a study of metastatic and nonmetastatic thyroid tumors. Turning to the study itself: Blood and tumor or nodule tissue repertoires from malignant and benign thyroid patients were compared.

Until they underwent thyroid surgery, no patient had received any treatment. Study-wide points: According to reports, the diversity of TCR beta was significantly higher in malignant thyroid tumors than in benign nodules, and this held in both blood and tumor samples.

The chain combines TRBV30 with TRBJ1-5; no clear D. The source material was blood. This clonotype originated in a male donor with papillary thyroid cancer or a benign thyroid nodule (not recorded which). Some clones in this sample may be carry-over from other donors' samples. The DNA of the CDR3 is TGTGCCTGGAGTGTACAAAATGATCAGCCCCAGCATTTT. As protein: CAWSVQNDQPQHF.